The 31 T cell receptor beta chains in this list originate from one sample, sequenced in a study of blood T cell repertoires in COVID-19. The assay was immunoSEQ multiplex PCR, and TCRdb's table has in-frame clones only and misses some. Counted here are 75,000 to 85,000 clones, less than 90% occurring once; the ten biggest clones make up 18%. What was sequenced was peripheral blood. These receptors all stem from a human donor in a cohort sampled during active COVID-19.

The table lists this clone with many counts. The chain carries TRBV10-3 and TRBJ2-7; 9 bases map to TRBD2. From germline, CDR1 is ENHRY and CDR2 SYGVKD. This CDR3 contains 16 residues. The J segment lost 0 bases and the V segment lost 11 bases, leaving 14 bases of the junction unmatched. The CDR3, as DNA: TGTGCCGCCACCGGGACTAGCACCTCGTACTCCTACGAGCAGTACTTC. Protein product: CAATGTSTSYSYEQYF.

This chain uses TRBV12-3 or TRBV12-4 with TRBJ2-2; weak D call: TRBD2 (5 bases). The length of the CDR3 is 13 residues. The chain's CDR3 is CGAAYRGTGELFF. The DNA of the CDR3 is TGTGGCGCTGCGTACCGAGGGACCGGGGAGCTGTTTTTT.

This chain links TRBV7-9 with TRBJ1-4; 7 bases align to TRBD1. Germline V gene lookup returns CDR1 SEHNR and CDR2 FQNEAQ (reference sequence). Trimming took 6 bases from V and 4 from J; bases not matched to a gene: 11. The CDR3 is made up of 16 amino acids. CDR3 DNA: TGTGCCAGCAGACCCTCGGGACAGCAGTATAATGAAAAACTGTTTTTT. Its protein product is CASRPSGQQYNEKLFF.

CDR3 in amino acids: CASSLARAAGETQYF. CDR3 DNA: TGTGCCAGCAGCTTGGCCCGAGCGGCGGGGGAGACCCAGTACTTC. The chain links TRBV5-6 to TRBJ2-5; D may be TRBD2 (6 bases). This CDR3 comprises 15 residues. Germline V lookup: CDR1 SGHDT, CDR2 YYEEEE. Trimming cost V 0 bases and J 5 bases, with 14 bases left between them.

The chain recombines TRBV9 with TRBJ1-6, with 7 positions matching TRBD1. This CDR3 is built from 15 residues. The V gene end was trimmed by 0 bases and the J gene end by 8 bases; junction bases not matched to a gene: 5. Germline values: CDR1 SGDLS, CDR2 YYNGEE. The CDR3: CASSVEGAFYSPLHF. The CDR3 DNA reads as TGTGCCAGCAGCGTAGAGGGGGCGTTTTATTCACCCCTCCACTTT.

The J gene is TRBJ2-1, the V gene TRBV5-1; TRBD1 agrees at 8 bases. Germline V CDR1 and CDR2: SGHRS, YFSETQ. The trim removed 3 bases at V and 6 bases at J, leaving 11 bases unmatched. The CDR3 runs to 16 residues. DNA of the CDR3: TGCGCCAGCAGCTACCAGGGACAGGAAGTGGGCAATGAGCAGTTCTTC. This translates into CASSYQGQEVGNEQFF.

The rearrangement joins TRBV7-8 to TRBJ2-5, with 9 bases aligning to TRBD1. This CDR3 has 15 residues. In germline, CDR1 is SGHVS, CDR2 FQNEAQ. Trimming took 5 bases from V and 2 from J; bases not matched to a gene: 6. The chain's CDR3 is CASSRATGGQETQYF. Here the CDR3 DNA reads TGTGCCAGCAGCCGAGCGACAGGGGGGCAAGAGACCCAGTACTTC.

This chain connects TRBV9 to TRBJ2-1; 9 bases align to TRBD2. The junction had 6 bases not matched to a gene; V was cut back by 4 bases and J by 1 base. Germline-derived CDR1 and CDR2 are SGDLS and YYNGEE. The CDR3 loop spans 16 amino acids. CDR3 nucleotide sequence: TGTGCCAGCAGCCCGTTGGCGGGGGGGTCCTACAATGAGCAGTTCTTC. Protein: CASSPLAGGSYNEQFF.

The genes are TRBV7-2 and TRBJ2-5, with 11 positions matching TRBD1. The CDR3 length is 16 residues. Trimming took 4 bases from V and 5 from J; bases not matched to a gene: 9. Germline assignment: CDR1 SGHTA and CDR2 FQGNSA. CDR3 residues: CASSSFPGQGGETQYF. The CDR3 nucleotides read TGTGCCAGCAGCTCCTTCCCGGGACAGGGGGGGGAGACCCAGTACTTC.

To note about this clone: The same CDR3 is also encoded by other DNA sequences in this sample. The CDR3 loop is CASSRDRVSGANVLTF. The DNA for the CDR3 is TGTGCCAGCAGCCGGGACAGGGTCTCCGGGGCCAACGTCCTGACTTTC. The chain employs TRBV27 and TRBJ2-6; 9 bases map to TRBD1. In germline, CDR1 is MNHEY, CDR2 SMNVEV (reference sequence). V lost 6 bases, J lost 4 bases, and 7 bases stayed unmatched. CDR3 length: 16 residues.

The chain combines TRBV21-1 with TRBJ2-7; the tabulated D call, TRBD1, remains unverified against the DNA. TRBV21-1 is noted as a pseudogene. The CDR3 totals 18 residues. CDR3 in amino acids: CASSKEGWDRVISPEQYF. In nucleotides, the CDR3 is TGTGCCAGCAGCAAAGAGGGCTGGGACAGGGTTATCAGCCCCGAGCAGTACTTC.

V and J are TRBV9 and TRBJ2-1; 15 nucleotides match TRBD2. CDR1 and CDR2 from the germline V gene are SGDLS and YYNGEE. Trimming removed 4 bases from V and 0 bases from J; junction bases left unmatched: 11. The CDR3 has 20 residues. CDR3 DNA: TGTGCCAGCAGCCCGAGGGGACTAGCGGGAGGCCAATTCTCCTACAATGAGCAGTTCTTC. Its protein product is CASSPRGLAGGQFSYNEQFF.

This chain uses TRBV9 with TRBJ2-1; D might be TRBD2 (5 bases). The V and J ends lost 2 bases and 7 bases respectively, with 13 bases between them. CDR1 and CDR2 (germline): SGDLS, YYNGEE. The CDR3 totals 14 residues. The CDR3 DNA sequence: TGTGCCAGCAGCGTGAGGGTGAGGGAGAATGAGCAGTTCTTC. Residues: CASSVRVRENEQFF.

The V and J genes are TRBV28 and TRBJ2-7; a weak D match, TRBD2 (5 bases). V was clipped by 2 bases and J by 3 bases, with 11 bases between them. CDR1 and CDR2 from the germline V gene are MDHEN and SYDVKM. This CDR3 has 14 amino acids. CDR3 sequence: CASSLVEARYEQYF. The CDR3 region has the DNA TGTGCCAGCAGTTTAGTGGAGGCTCGCTACGAGCAGTACTTC.

The chain combines TRBV6-5 with TRBJ2-5; TRBD2 might be the D (5 bases). This CDR3 contains 14 residues. CDR1 and CDR2 (germline): MNHEY, SVGAGI. V lost 9 bases to trimming and J lost 1 base, with 15 bases between them. The CDR3 here is CASRPGIVQETQYF. The CDR3 coding sequence is TGTGCCAGTAGACCCGGGATCGTCCAAGAGACCCAGTACTTC.

This chain uses TRBV5-1 with TRBJ2-7, with a possible D match to TRBD1 (6 bases). The CDR3 is made up of 14 amino acids. Germline V gene sequence: CDR1 SGHRS, CDR2 YFSETQ. Deletions cut 0 bases from V and 5 bases from J, with 12 bases between. CDR3 region: CASSLEDSRNEQYF. CDR3 coding DNA: TGCGCCAGCAGCTTGGAGGACAGCAGGAACGAGCAGTACTTC.

This chain connects TRBV4-1 to TRBJ1-1; D unclear. V was cut by 3 bases and J by 6 bases, with 14 bases left in between. CDR3 length: 14 residues. Germline CDR1 reads MGHRA; CDR2 reads YSYEKL. CDR3 amino acids: CASSQPSSAPEAFF. CDR3 nucleotide sequence: TGCGCCAGCAGCCAGCCCTCTAGCGCCCCTGAAGCTTTCTTT.

The rearrangement joins TRBV7-9 to TRBJ1-2; TRBD1 matches 9 bases. Germline values: CDR1 SEHNR, CDR2 FQNEAQ (reference sequence). V was clipped by 2 bases and J by 3 bases; unmatched bases: 4. This CDR3 is 15 amino acids long. CDR3 protein: CASSLKTGGDYGYTF. CDR3 coding DNA: TGTGCCAGCAGCTTAAAAACAGGGGGCGACTATGGCTACACCTTC.

The genes are TRBV28 and TRBJ1-1; 9 bases agree with TRBD1. The CDR3 sequence is 15 residues long. CDR1 and CDR2 (germline): MDHEN, SYDVKM. Trimming took 6 bases from V and 3 from J; bases not matched to a gene: 8. CDR3 residues: CASRATGGWDTEAFF. Here the CDR3 DNA reads TGTGCCAGCAGAGCCACAGGGGGCTGGGACACTGAAGCTTTCTTT.

The chain uses TRBV25-1 and TRBJ1-4, with D perhaps matching TRBD1 (5 bases). Germline V gene data show CDR1 as MGHDK and CDR2 as SYGVNS. Trimming left V 5 bases short and J 6 bases short, with 13 bases between. The CDR3 has 14 residues. CDR3 sequence: CASSPPGLDEKLFF. CDR3 DNA sequence: TGTGCCAGCAGTCCGCCAGGGTTGGATGAAAAACTGTTTTTT.

Of note for this clone: The junction shows a germline mismatch at one end, possibly a read error. V is TRBV7-8 and J is TRBJ2-7; D gene ambiguous. The CDR3 is 11 amino acids. Germline values: CDR1 SGHVS, CDR2 FQNEAQ. The CDR3 coding sequence is TGTGCCAGCAGCCCCTCCCACGAGCAGTACTTC. Translated: CASSPSHEQYF.

The chain combines TRBV7-8 with TRBJ2-2, with D tentatively TRBD1 (6 bases). The CDR3 spans 17 residues. V lost 1 base and J 0 bases, leaving 12 bases between the germline ends. Per the germline V gene, CDR1 is SGHVS and CDR2 is FQNEAQ. The DNA for the CDR3 is TGTGCCAGCAGCTTAGGAGGGGGTCAGCCGAACACCGGGGAGCTGTTTTTT. Amino acid sequence: CASSLGGGQPNTGELFF.

The V gene is TRBV19, the J gene TRBJ2-2; 10 positions match TRBD2. Germline V CDR1 and CDR2: LNHDA, SQIVND (reference sequence). V lost 6 bases to trimming and J lost 0 bases; unmatched junction nucleotides: 10. This CDR3 is built from 18 residues. As DNA, the CDR3 is TGTGCCAGTAGACCTCCGGGACTAGCGCGCGCGAACACCGGGGAGCTGTTTTTT. This gives the protein CASRPPGLARANTGELFF.

The chain uses TRBV6-5 and TRBJ2-7, with D perhaps TRBD1 (5 bases). Trimming stripped 0 bases from V and 5 bases from J, with 17 bases between. This CDR3 spans 16 amino acids. The germline V gene encodes CDR1 MNHEY and CDR2 SVGAGI. This CDR3 is CASSYSNSWAGNEQYF. The DNA for the CDR3 is TGTGCCAGCAGTTACTCGAATAGTTGGGCAGGGAACGAGCAGTACTTC.

The chain recombines TRBV25-1 with TRBJ2-7; the D is unclear. This CDR3 has 12 amino acids. V was shortened by 0 bases and J by 4 bases, with 4 bases between the two germline ends. CDR1 is MGHDK and CDR2 is SYGVNS in the germline V gene. The CDR3 DNA sequence: TGTGCCAGCAGTGAATACGGGTACGAGCAGTACTTC. Its translation is CASSEYGYEQYF.

The rearrangement uses TRBV12-3 or TRBV12-4 and TRBJ1-5; possibly TRBD1 for D (5 bases). The CDR3 has 13 residues. Trimming removed 6 bases from V and 10 bases from J, with 16 bases in between. Here the CDR3 reads CASSQIETAPQHF. CDR3 sequence (DNA): TGTGCCAGCAGCCAAATAGAGACAGCTCCCCAGCATTTT.

The chain carries TRBV6-5 and TRBJ2-7; no clear D gene. The CDR3 is 13 residues long. Germline V lookup: CDR1 MNHEY, CDR2 SVGAGI. Deletions cut 5 bases from V and 2 bases from J, with 10 bases between. The CDR3 here is CASSRSKPYEQYF. DNA for the CDR3: TGTGCCAGCAGTCGGAGTAAACCCTACGAGCAGTACTTC.

The genes are TRBV5-1 and TRBJ2-5, with 12 bases that match TRBD2. The CDR3 has 15 amino acids. Germline trimming cut 0 bases from V and 5 bases from J; bases unmatched to any gene: 2. CDR1 is SGHRS, CDR2 YFSETQ, per germline. DNA for the CDR3: TGCGCCAGCAGCTTGGCGACTAGCGGGGGTGAGACCCAGTACTTC. Its translation is CASSLATSGGETQYF.

The chain is built from TRBV2 and TRBJ2-5, with D possibly matching TRBD1 (7 bases). Germline CDR1 and CDR2: SNHLY and FYNNEI. This CDR3 spans 14 amino acids. Trimming took off 6 bases at V and 1 base at J, with 12 bases between the two ends. CDR3 in amino acids: CASRGRDSQETQYF. The CDR3 DNA reads TGTGCCAGCAGGGGGCGGGACAGCCAAGAGACCCAGTACTTC. Looking up the rest from reference TRBV2 and TRBJ2-5 gives the full variable domain: EPEVTQTPSHQVTQMGQEVILRCVPISNHLYFYWYRQILGQKVEFLVSFYNNEISEKSEIFDDQFSVERPDGSNFTLKIRSTKLEDSAMYFCASRGRDSQETQYFGPGTRLLVL.

The chain employs TRBV13 and TRBJ2-5; D unclear. Germline V gives CDR1 PRHDT, CDR2 FYEKMQ (reference sequence). The V and J ends lost 0 bases and 4 bases respectively, with 15 bases between them. The CDR3 has 16 amino acids. The CDR3 DNA sequence: TGTGCCAGCAGCTTAGGGGCGCGGTCGGTGGGAGAGACCCAGTACTTC. Amino acids: CASSLGARSVGETQYF.

The rearrangement links TRBV4-2 to TRBJ1-2; D possibly corresponds to TRBD1 (6 bases). CDR1 and CDR2 from the germline V gene are LGHNA and YNFKEQ. This CDR3 region has 15 residues. Trimming cost V 4 bases and J 4 bases, with 16 bases left between them. The CDR3 nucleotides read TGTGCCAGCAGCCGCCCTCTACAGGGTGCCTATGGCTACACCTTC. Amino acids: CASSRPLQGAYGYTF.